This TCR beta chain was identified in a study of blood T cell repertoires in COVID-19. Whole-study context: There were acute and convalescent COVID-19 samples, and they came from the United States, Italy and Spain. Nucleic acid was either cDNA or gDNA, and it came from T cells, B-cell-depleted T cells, or PBMCs.

Sequencing used immunoSEQ multiplex PCR; TCRdb keeps in-frame clones, though not all of them. The data contain about 180,000 clones, 80% to 90% of them singletons. The receptor's source is a human donor with active or convalescent COVID-19. The donor label of this sample is uncertain. The sample taken for sequencing was peripheral blood.

The DNA of the CDR3 is TGCGCCAGCAGCCAAGAAGGGAACAGGGATAATTCACCCCTCCACTTT. This sequence encodes CASSQEGNRDNSPLHF. The chain recombines TRBV4-3 with TRBJ1-6, with a possible D match to TRBD1 (6 bases). Trimming stripped 0 bases from V and 5 bases from J, with 11 bases between. The CDR3 is made up of 16 amino acids. Germline assignment: CDR1 LGHNA and CDR2 YSLEER.